This T cell receptor (beta chain) is from a study of blood T cell repertoires in COVID-19. About the research overall: The United States, Italy and Spain were the sources of the acute and convalescent COVID-19 samples.

In the original processing: Reference gene primer amplification yielded estimated nucleated cell counts. The table came from immunoSEQ multiplex PCR; TCRdb's copy has only in-frame clones and leaves some out. Clone size and V and J calls were adopted from that table, with D and trimming inferred from the DNA. The sample has some 220,000 clones; about 83% are singletons. Germline-derived CDR1 and CDR2 are SGDLS and YYNGEE. V shed 3 bases and J shed 3 bases, with 6 bases lying between them. The CDR3 is made up of 13 amino acids. Recruited during active infection, patients (from Seattle) were subsequently followed longitudinally.

The chain has TRBV9 and TRBJ1-4, with no clear D. Sequencing was performed on peripheral blood. The TCR comes from a woman aged 30 to 39 with COVID-19, enrolled during active disease. CDR3: CASSAYANEKLFF. Here the CDR3 DNA reads TGTGCCAGCAGCGCGTATGCTAATGAAAAACTGTTTTTT.